The 8 T cell receptor beta chains below all came from one sample that was sequenced in a study of control samples from healthy donors and cancer patients. The repertoire was sequenced with immunoSEQ multiplex PCR; TCRdb's copy has only in-frame clones and lacks some. The sample lists about 170,000 clones, under 95% occurring once. Sequencing input: blood. These receptors were obtained from a woman aged 18-35 years in good health.

The CDR3 bases are TGTGCCAGCAAAGGACTAGCGACTGAGACCCAGTACTTC. This codes for CASKGLATETQYF. The genes are TRBV2 and TRBJ2-5; 9 bases agree with TRBD2. Looked up from germline, CDR1 is SNHLY and CDR2 is FYNNEI. V dropped 7 bases and J dropped 5; count of bases not matched to a gene: 5. The CDR3 totals 13 residues.

V and J are TRBV15 and TRBJ2-7; D is tentatively TRBD1 or TRBD2 (5 bases each). Germline V gives CDR1 LNHNV, CDR2 YYDKDF (reference sequence). This CDR3 is built from 15 residues. Trimming took off 2 bases at V and 6 bases at J, with 17 bases between the two ends. The CDR3 sequence: CATSRMRGSLGEQYF. The CDR3 nucleotides are TGTGCCACCAGCAGAATGAGGGGTAGCCTGGGCGAGCAGTACTTC. The whole variable domain, filled in from reference TRBV15 and TRBJ2-7, reads DAMVIQNPRYQVTQFGKPVTLSCSQTLNHNVMYWYQQKSSQAPKLLFHYYDKDFNNEADTPDNFQSRRPNTSFCFLDIRSPGLGDTAMYLCATSRMRGSLGEQYFGPGTRLTVT.

J is TRBJ2-7 and V is TRBV7-2; D not certain. Trimming took off 5 bases at V and 1 base at J, with 6 bases between the two ends. Germline lookup yields CDR1 SGHTA and CDR2 FQGNSA. CDR3 length equals 12 residues. CDR3 in amino acids: CASSPQSYEQYF. The CDR3, as DNA: TGTGCCAGCAGCCCCCAATCCTACGAGCAGTACTTC.

This rearrangement joins TRBV4-1 to TRBJ1-3; D is uncertain. The CDR3 extends over 16 amino acids. The germline CDR1 and CDR2 sequences are MGHRA and YSYEKL. The V end was cut by 3 bases, the J end by 4 bases, with 16 bases between. Here the CDR3 reads CASSQMAQRRGNTIYF. The CDR3 DNA is TGCGCCAGCAGCCAGATGGCCCAGAGAAGAGGAAACACCATATATTTT.

The chain joins TRBV3-1 (or the pseudogene TRBV3-2) to TRBJ2-3; TRBD1 aligns across 7 bases. This CDR3 is built from 12 residues. Trimming removed 4 bases from V and 12 bases from J; junction bases left unmatched: 7. Germline CDR1 LGHDT, CDR2 YNNKEL (reference sequence). In DNA, the CDR3 is TGTGCCAGCAGCCTGAGGGGGCGTAATCAGTATTTT. Translated: CASSLRGRNQYF.

V usage is TRBV6-5 and J usage is TRBJ1-3; D uncertain. CDR1 is MNHEY and CDR2 is SVGAGI in the germline V gene. Trimming shortened V by 9 bases and J by 4 bases, and 13 bases separated the two germline ends. This CDR3 spans 13 amino acids. The CDR3 sequence is CASLIAGGNTIYF. The CDR3 DNA is TGTGCCAGTCTGATTGCGGGAGGAAACACCATATATTTT.

The chain carries TRBV7-8 and TRBJ1-5; D call uncertain. V lost 6 bases and J lost 1, with 13 bases in between. Germline V gives CDR1 SGHVS, CDR2 FQNEAQ. This CDR3 spans 15 amino acids. CDR3 bases: TGTGCCAGCAGTACAGTCCCCGGGAGCAATCAGCCCCAGCATTTT. It is translated as CASSTVPGSNQPQHF.

CDR3 nucleotides: TGCAGTGCTAGTTCCTCGGGACAGGTTTACGATGAGCAGTTCTTC. Translating it yields CSASSSGQVYDEQFF. The chain has TRBV20-1 and TRBJ2-1; TRBD1 matches 8 bases. V lost 3 bases to trimming and J lost 8 bases; unmatched junction nucleotides: 12. Germline loops: CDR1 DFQATT, CDR2 SNEGSKA (reference sequence). The CDR3 has 15 amino acids.